This T cell receptor (beta chain) was found in a study of blood T cell repertoires in COVID-19. The wider study: COVID-19 samples collected from the United States, Italy and Spain covered acute and convalescent phases.

Between the trimmed V and J ends, which lost 6 bases and 4 bases, there was a span of 13 bases. The V gene's germline CDR1 is SGHTA and CDR2 FQGNSA. This CDR3 comprises 14 residues. This clone has just one count. Original methodology: Estimated nucleated cell counts came from reference gene primer amplification. Measured with immunoSEQ multiplex PCR; TCRdb has only the in-frame clones, and not every one. The V and J calls and clone size come from that table; D and trimming were worked out from the DNA. The sample lists around 190,000 clones, about 80% occurring once. The sample consisted of peripheral blood. The clonotype originates from a woman aged 50 to 65 with active or convalescent COVID-19. This chain uses TRBV7-2 with TRBJ1-3; D perhaps matches TRBD1 (5 bases). Here the CDR3 reads CASRTVNSGNTIYF. The DNA of the CDR3 is TGTGCCAGCAGGACAGTCAATTCCGGAAACACCATATATTTT.